These 7 T cell receptor beta chains share one sample of origin, sequenced in a study of T cell changes during pregnancy in multiple sclerosis. Assay used: immunoSEQ multiplex PCR; TCRdb lists only in-frame clones, some missing. Of around 26,000 clones listed, more than 75% were seen once; the top ten hold around 13%. This specimen was CD8+ T cells from peripheral blood mononuclear cells, taken in the first trimester of pregnancy. The source of these receptors is a female donor in good health, enrolled as a control in a pregnancy study.

The CDR3 sequence: CASSLGGPLNQPQHF. DNA of the CDR3: TGTGCCAGCAGCTTAGGTGGGCCCCTCAATCAGCCCCAGCATTTT. The V and J genes are TRBV7-2 and TRBJ1-5; D is unresolved. CDR1 is SGHTA, CDR2 FQGNSA, per germline. Trimming cost V 1 base and J 3 bases, with 10 bases left between them. This CDR3 has 15 amino acids.

The CDR3 bases are TGTGCCAGCAGCCCTTTCCGCAAAGCCAGGGGCGCAAAATTTTTCTACGAGCAGTACTTC. Amino acid sequence: CASSPFRKARGAKFFYEQYF. The genes are TRBV28 and TRBJ2-7; the D gene is possibly TRBD1 (6 bases). With 6 bases removed from V and 3 bases from J, the gap between germline ends came to 33 bases. CDR3 size: 20 residues. The V gene's germline CDR1 is MDHEN and CDR2 SYDVKM.

The DNA of the CDR3 is TGTGCCATCAGTGTGACTAGTTCCGCCGCGAACACCGGGGAGCTGTTTTTT. Residues: CAISVTSSAANTGELFF. V is TRBV10-3 and J is TRBJ2-2; TRBD2 is a possible D gene (6 bases). Germline CDR1 is ENHRY and CDR2 is SYGVKD. The CDR3 covers 17 residues. V lost 4 bases to trimming and J lost 0 bases, with 15 bases between them.

This rearrangement joins TRBV6-5 to TRBJ1-2; weak D call: TRBD1 (5 bases). With 7 bases removed from V and 5 bases from J, the gap between germline ends came to 8 bases. The CDR3 is made up of 11 amino acids. The germline V gene encodes CDR1 MNHEY and CDR2 SVGAGI. The CDR3 nucleotides are TGTGCCAGCAAGGCAGGGTATGGCTACACCTTC. Residues: CASKAGYGYTF.

A single count supports this clone. This chain connects TRBV15 to TRBJ2-5, with TRBD1 identical over 7 bases. CDR1 and CDR2 (germline): LNHNV, YYDKDF (reference sequence). Trimming cost V 5 bases and J 5 bases; bases outside gene matches: 8. CDR3 size: 14 residues. CDR3 amino acids: CATSALDRVETQYF. CDR3 bases: TGTGCCACCAGCGCGCTTGACAGGGTTGAGACCCAGTACTTC.

The gene calls are TRBV7-9 and TRBJ1-1; TRBD1 matches at 7 bases. Per the germline V gene, CDR1 is SEHNR and CDR2 is FQNEAQ (reference sequence). J gave up 0 bases and V 4 bases, and 2 bases lay outside the gene matches. The CDR3 is 14 amino acids. CDR3 protein: CASSSQGVNTEAFF. The CDR3 DNA sequence: TGTGCCAGCAGCTCCCAGGGGGTGAACACTGAAGCTTTCTTT. The whole variable domain, filled in from reference TRBV7-9 and TRBJ1-1, reads DTGVSQNPRHKITKRGQNVTFRCDPISEHNRLYWYRQTLGQGPEFLTYFQNEAQLEKSRLLSDRFSAERPKGSFSTLEIQRTEQGDSAMYLCASSSQGVNTEAFFGQGTRLTVV.

V gene TRBV2 combines with J gene TRBJ2-1; D unclear. The CDR3 consists of 12 residues. Germline CDR1 SNHLY, CDR2 FYNNEI. Trimming removed 6 bases from V and 9 bases from J, with 12 bases in between. The CDR3 DNA follows: TGTGCCAGCAGCGCCTATTCGGGTGAGCAGTTCTTC. Protein sequence: CASSAYSGEQFF.